Below, 16 T cell receptor beta chains from the same sample are listed, as sequenced in a study of control samples from healthy donors and cancer patients. Libraries were prepared by immunoSEQ multiplex PCR; TCRdb keeps only in-frame clonotypes and omits some of them. The table has 90,000 to 140,000 clones, about 83% seen once. Sequenced material: blood. These receptors were obtained from a woman aged 45-59 years in good health.

The chain combines TRBV14 with TRBJ1-2; TRBD1 matches at 12 bases. Germline V lookup: CDR1 SGHDN, CDR2 FVKESK. This CDR3 is built from 15 residues. Trimming took 4 bases from V and 8 from J; bases not matched to a gene: 8. CDR3 residues: CASSRGTGGASGYTF. The CDR3 region has the DNA TGTGCCAGCAGCCGCGGGACAGGGGGCGCGTCCGGCTACACCTTC.

The chain employs TRBV7-9 and TRBJ1-1; the D is unclear. Germline V gene sequence: CDR1 SEHNR, CDR2 FQNEAQ (reference sequence). The CDR3 is 14 residues long. The V end lost 0 bases, the J end lost 10 bases, and 15 bases lay between the germline ends. Here the CDR3 reads CASSLAVERDRAFF. The CDR3 DNA reads TGTGCCAGCAGCTTAGCCGTAGAGAGGGATAGAGCTTTCTTT.

The chain links TRBV4-2 to TRBJ2-6; maybe TRBD2 (5 bases). Trimming shortened V by 1 base and J by 2 bases, and 9 bases separated the two germline ends. The CDR3 has 16 residues. Germline values: CDR1 LGHNA, CDR2 YNFKEQ. This CDR3 reads CASSQGEHTGANVLTF. The CDR3 DNA follows: TGTGCCAGCAGCCAAGGGGAGCACACTGGGGCCAACGTCCTGACTTTC.

The gene calls are TRBV20-1 and TRBJ2-1, with D unclear. The CDR3 has 11 amino acids. V was trimmed by 1 base and J by 7 bases, leaving 5 bases between them. The germline CDR1 and CDR2 sequences are DFQATT and SNEGSKA (reference sequence). The CDR3 region has the DNA TGCAGTGCTAGAGTAGTAAATGAGCAGTTCTTC. It encodes CSARVVNEQFF.

The chain uses TRBV4-3 and TRBJ1-2, with D uncertain. CDR3 length equals 14 residues. Germline-derived CDR1 and CDR2 are LGHNA and YSLEER. The V end lost 0 bases, the J end lost 8 bases, and 13 bases lay between the germline ends. CDR3 nucleotides: TGCGCCAGCAGCCAAGATACTGGAGGTTTGGGCTACACCTTC. As protein: CASSQDTGGLGYTF.

The chain uses TRBV7-8 and TRBJ2-7, with D possibly being TRBD2 (6 bases). Trimming stripped 3 bases from V and 4 bases from J, with 16 bases between. CDR3 length: 15 residues. The V gene's germline CDR1 is SGHVS and CDR2 FQNEAQ. The CDR3 region has the DNA TGTGCCAGCAGCTTTTTGGGGGGAGAGGTTTACGAGCAGTACTTC. Residues: CASSFLGGEVYEQYF. Using reference TRBV7-8 and TRBJ2-7 for the parts outside the CDR3, the full variable domain is GAGVSQSPRYKVAKRGQDVALRCDPISGHVSLFWYQQALGQGPEFLTYFQNEAQLDKSGLPSDRFFAERPEGSVSTLKIQRTQQEDSAVYLCASSFLGGEVYEQYFGPGTRLTVT.

The V call is TRBV4-1, the J call TRBJ1-1; D unresolved. Between the trimmed V and J ends, which lost 0 bases and 2 bases, there was a span of 10 bases. The CDR3 has 15 residues. The germline CDR1 and CDR2 sequences are MGHRA and YSYEKL. The CDR3 nucleotides are TGCGCCAGCAGCCAAGATCTTCGGGGAAACACTGAAGCTTTCTTT. This gives the protein CASSQDLRGNTEAFF.

The chain recombines TRBV18 with TRBJ2-3; possibly TRBD2 for D (5 bases). The germline gives CDR1 KGHSH, CDR2 LQKENI. The CDR3 consists of 14 residues. Trimming removed 1 base from V and 0 bases from J, with 5 bases in between. The CDR3 loop is CASSPRTSTDTQYF. Written as DNA, the CDR3 is TGTGCCAGCTCACCACGGACTAGCACAGATACGCAGTATTTT.

The chain couples TRBV3-1 (or the pseudogene TRBV3-2) to TRBJ1-2, with no clear D. This CDR3 is built from 15 residues. Per the germline V gene, CDR1 is LGHDT and CDR2 is YNNKEL (reference sequence). Between the trimmed V and J ends, which lost 2 bases and 4 bases, there was a span of 14 bases. In DNA form, the CDR3 reads TGTGCCAGCAGCCAAACAGATGTCAAAGTCTATGGCTACACCTTC. This codes for CASSQTDVKVYGYTF.

The chain links TRBV19 to TRBJ2-3; 8 nucleotides line up with TRBD2. CDR1 and CDR2 (germline): LNHDA, SQIVND (reference sequence). This CDR3 is built from 16 residues. Trimming cost V 3 bases and J 1 base; bases outside gene matches: 6. The CDR3 reads CASSILRGARTDTQYF. The CDR3 DNA follows: TGTGCCAGTAGTATTTTGCGGGGGGCACGCACAGATACGCAGTATTTT. Based on the CDR3 plus reference TRBV19 and TRBJ2-3, the full variable domain is DGGITQSPKYLFRKEGQNVTLSCEQNLNHDAMYWYRQDPGQGLRLIYYSQIVNDFQKGDIAEGYSVSREKKESFPLTVTSAQKNPTAFYLCASSILRGARTDTQYFGPGTRLTVL.

The V call is TRBV3-1 (or the pseudogene TRBV3-2), the J call TRBJ2-7, with unresolved D. The CDR3 is made up of 16 amino acids. CDR1 and CDR2 (germline): LGHDT, YNNKEL (reference sequence). V was shortened by 1 base and J by 6 bases, with 19 bases between the two germline ends. CDR3 DNA sequence: TGTGCCAGCAGCCAAGGTTTAGGGCCAGAGTCGGGCGAGCAGTACTTC. It codes for CASSQGLGPESGEQYF.

The chain joins TRBV19 to TRBJ2-1; 11 nucleotides align to TRBD2. Germline V gene data show CDR1 as LNHDA and CDR2 as SQIVND (reference sequence). Losses at the gene ends were 7 bases for V and 6 bases for J; bases not matched to a gene: 11. CDR3 length: 16 residues. In nucleotides, the CDR3 is TGTGCCAGTATCTCGCCCATAGCGGGAGGGTCCAATGAGCAGTTCTTC. This translates into CASISPIAGGSNEQFF.

This chain connects TRBV18 to TRBJ1-5; 9 bases agree with TRBD1. The germline V gene has CDR1 KGHSH and CDR2 LQKENI. After removal of 4 bases from V and 5 bases from J, the junction contained 3 bases not matched to a gene. The CDR3 extends over 14 amino acids. In DNA, the CDR3 is TGTGCCAGCTCACTGGGACAGGGTTATCAGCCCCAGCATTTT. Protein sequence: CASSLGQGYQPQHF. The whole variable domain, remainder taken from reference TRBV18 and TRBJ1-5, is NAGVMQNPRHLVRRRGQEARLRCSPMKGHSHVYWYRQLPEEGLKFMVYLQKENIIDESGMPKERFSAEFPKEGPSILRIQQVVRGDSAAYFCASSLGQGYQPQHFGDGTRLSIL.

The CDR3 is CASSIGTSGQETQYF. CDR3 DNA: TGTGCCAGCAGCATCGGGACTAGCGGGCAAGAGACCCAGTACTTC. V and J are TRBV11-2 and TRBJ2-5, with 12 bases identical to TRBD2. Germline V gene sequence: CDR1 SGHAT, CDR2 FQNNGV. After removal of 5 bases from V and 2 bases from J, the junction contained 3 bases not matched to a gene. CDR3 length equals 15 residues. The variable domain in full, completed from reference TRBV11-2 and TRBJ2-5, reads EAGVAQSPRYKIIEKRQSVAFWCNPISGHATLYWYQQILGQGPKLLIQFQNNGVVDDSQLPKDRFSAERLKGVDSTLKIQPAKLEDSAVYLCASSIGTSGQETQYFGPGTRLLVL.

The V gene is TRBV9, the J gene TRBJ1-6; D call uncertain. The germline V gene has CDR1 SGDLS and CDR2 YYNGEE. The length of the CDR3 is 14 residues. V was clipped by 4 bases and J by 3 bases, with 8 bases between them. DNA for the CDR3: TGTGCCAGCAGCTCCGGTAGCTATAATTCACCCCTCCACTTT. As protein: CASSSGSYNSPLHF.

The chain links TRBV7-3 to TRBJ1-1, with TRBD1 matching 7 bases. V was pared by 3 bases and J by 5 bases, with 6 bases of the junction left unmatched. The CDR3 is made up of 14 amino acids. Germline V gene data show CDR1 as SGHTA and CDR2 as FQGTGA. CDR3 amino acids: CASSFDREFTEAFF. In DNA form, the CDR3 reads TGTGCCAGCAGCTTCGACAGGGAATTTACTGAAGCTTTCTTT.